This TCR beta chain comes out of a study of blood T cells in healthy people across ages. Germline CDR1 is SGDLS and CDR2 is YYNGEE. This CDR3 contains 15 residues. V lost 0 bases and J lost 2, with 12 bases in between. A word on this clonotype: The antigen remains unidentified.

Whole-study findings and limits: As age increased, TCR beta diversity per million T cells fell in a roughly linear fashion.

Sample-barcoded 5' priming and a J-beta primer mix drove a second PCR of roughly 6 to 12 cycles. A single record per CDR3 protein comes from TCRdb applying MiXCR to the 5' RACE reads. Seen here are hundreds of thousands of distinct CDR3 sequences, roughly 50% observed once, and the top ten hold roughly 24%. The chain joins TRBV9 to TRBJ2-7, with D possibly called TRBD1 or TRBD2 (5 bases each). The sample taken for sequencing was blood. The sequence was collected from a man aged 40-50 years in good health. The CDR3 loop is CASSVGGSSAYEQYF. DNA for the CDR3: TGTGCCAGCAGCGTAGGGGGGAGCAGCGCCTACGAGCAGTACTTC.